A single sample is the source of the 16 T cell receptor beta chains below, sequenced in a study of T cell changes during pregnancy in multiple sclerosis. Using immunoSEQ multiplex PCR, the repertoire was profiled, and TCRdb retains in-frame clones only, with some absent. The sample has tens of thousands of clones, approximately 90% seen once; the top ten hold roughly 1.5%. Sequenced here: peripheral blood, sampled after pregnancy. Source of these receptors: a female donor with multiple sclerosis, enrolled in a pregnancy study.

This chain joins TRBV6-1 and TRBJ2-1, with a possible D match to TRBD1 (6 bases). V was pared by 2 bases and J by 12 bases, with 8 bases between. In germline, CDR1 is MNHNS, CDR2 SASEGT. The CDR3 has 11 amino acids. CDR3 amino acids: CASSEKGGQFF. Here the CDR3 DNA reads TGTGCCAGCAGTGAAAAAGGGGGGCAGTTCTTC.

This rearrangement joins TRBV5-1 to TRBJ2-3; the D gene is possibly TRBD2 (5 bases). Germline CDR1 is SGHRS and CDR2 is YFSETQ. With 7 bases removed from V and 1 base from J, the gap between germline ends came to 13 bases. The CDR3 is 14 residues long. The CDR3 region has the DNA TGCGCCAGCGGGCTAGCCCAAGGCACAGATACGCAGTATTTT. This encodes CASGLAQGTDTQYF.

The V and J genes are TRBV30 and TRBJ1-1; tentatively, D is TRBD1 (5 bases). The CDR3 extends over 13 amino acids. Trimming cost V 4 bases and J 1 base, with 10 bases left between them. CDR1 and CDR2 from the germline V gene are GTSNPN and SVGIG (reference sequence). CDR3 sequence: CAWKLGGNTEAFF. The DNA of the CDR3 is TGTGCCTGGAAATTGGGGGGGAACACTGAAGCTTTCTTT.

The rearrangement uses TRBV7-9 and TRBJ2-7; 10 bases match TRBD1. V gave up 4 bases and J gave up 5 bases; unmatched junction bases: 2. Germline V gives CDR1 SEHNR, CDR2 FQNEAQ (reference sequence). CDR3 size: 13 residues. The CDR3 loop reads CASSWGQGNEQYF. The CDR3 DNA reads as TGTGCCAGCAGCTGGGGACAGGGGAACGAGCAGTACTTC.

The chain joins TRBV25-1 to TRBJ2-7; 9 positions match TRBD1. Germline CDR1 MGHDK, CDR2 SYGVNS. Trimming removed 4 bases from V and 2 bases from J; junction bases left unmatched: 3. The CDR3 is 14 residues long. The CDR3 coding sequence is TGTGCCAGCAGTGTGGGACAGGGTGCCTACGAGCAGTACTTC. Translating it yields CASSVGQGAYEQYF.

The chain couples TRBV18 to TRBJ2-3; unclear D gene. The germline CDR1 and CDR2 sequences are KGHSH and LQKENI. This CDR3 is built from 15 residues. V was clipped by 3 bases and J by 6 bases, with 16 bases between them. This CDR3 is CASSPRSADYDTQYF. The CDR3 nucleotides are TGTGCCAGCTCACCGAGGTCGGCAGATTACGATACGCAGTATTTT.

The CDR3 DNA follows: TGTGCCTGGAGTGTCGAGGCGCACTATGGCTACACCTTC. Translated: CAWSVEAHYGYTF. The V and J genes are TRBV30 and TRBJ1-2; D not resolved. V lost 0 bases and J 3 bases, leaving 8 bases between the germline ends. Germline V lookup: CDR1 GTSNPN, CDR2 SVGIG (reference sequence). The CDR3 extends over 13 amino acids.

The CDR3 DNA follows: TGTGCCAGCACTCTCCGGACAGGGGGCAACGAGCAGTACTTC. Protein sequence: CASTLRTGGNEQYF. The genes are TRBV6-5 and TRBJ2-7, with 11 bases lining up with TRBD1. Germline V CDR1 and CDR2: MNHEY, SVGAGI. V lost 7 bases, J lost 5 bases, and 7 bases stayed unmatched. The CDR3 spans 14 residues.

The chain links TRBV9 to TRBJ2-2; TRBD2 agrees at 10 bases. The germline V gene encodes CDR1 SGDLS and CDR2 YYNGEE. Unmatched junction bases numbered 10, after V lost 4 bases and J lost 1 base. The length of the CDR3 is 18 residues. The CDR3 is CASSFTPGTSENTGELFF. The DNA of the CDR3 is TGTGCCAGCAGCTTCACACCCGGGACTAGCGAGAACACCGGGGAGCTGTTTTTT.

This clone appeared once. V and J are TRBV6-1 and TRBJ2-3; TRBD2 matches at 12 bases. The CDR3 has 16 amino acids. After removal of 1 base from V and 5 bases from J, the junction contained 4 bases not matched to a gene. Germline V gene data show CDR1 as MNHNS and CDR2 as SASEGT. Here the CDR3 reads CASSEGWTSGIDTQYF. Written as DNA, the CDR3 is TGTGCCAGCAGTGAAGGCTGGACTAGCGGGATAGATACGCAGTATTTT.

The sample holds one count of this clone. J is TRBJ2-3 and V is TRBV2; 8 nucleotides line up with TRBD1. The junction had 5 bases not matched to a gene; V was cut back by 6 bases and J by 6 bases. There are 13 residues in the CDR3. CDR1 and CDR2 (germline): SNHLY, FYNNEI. The DNA for the CDR3 is TGTGCCAGCAGCGACAGGGGCAAGGATACGCAGTATTTT. It specifies CASSDRGKDTQYF. Combining the CDR3 with reference TRBV2 and TRBJ2-3 gives the whole variable domain EPEVTQTPSHQVTQMGQEVILRCVPISNHLYFYWYRQILGQKVEFLVSFYNNEISEKSEIFDDQFSVERPDGSNFTLKIRSTKLEDSAMYFCASSDRGKDTQYFGPGTRLTVL.

This sequence joins TRBV7-9 and TRBJ2-7, with 11 bases matching TRBD2. This CDR3 contains 16 residues. Germline values: CDR1 SEHNR, CDR2 FQNEAQ (reference sequence). Trimming removed 1 base from V and 6 bases from J; junction bases left unmatched: 8. This CDR3 reads CASSLVSGRDFPEQYF. Here the CDR3 DNA reads TGTGCCAGCAGCTTAGTTAGCGGGAGGGATTTTCCCGAGCAGTACTTC.

The CDR3 here is CASSKGLAGVGFSGTGELFF. For the CDR3, the DNA is TGTGCCAGCAGCAAGGGACTAGCGGGAGTGGGTTTTTCGGGCACCGGGGAGCTGTTTTTT. V usage is TRBV9 and J usage is TRBJ2-2; TRBD2 matches at 14 bases. J gave up 4 bases and V 4 bases, and 15 bases lay outside the gene matches. This CDR3 has 20 amino acids. Germline V gene lookup returns CDR1 SGDLS and CDR2 YYNGEE.

The V and J genes are TRBV28 and TRBJ1-5, with D maybe TRBD1 (5 bases). In germline, CDR1 is MDHEN, CDR2 SYDVKM. This CDR3 region has 15 residues. The V end lost 5 bases, the J end lost 6 bases, and 17 bases lay between the germline ends. In nucleotides, the CDR3 is TGTGCCAGCAGTGAAAGCGGGGGTGGCGGTCAGCCCCAGCATTTT. It codes for CASSESGGGGQPQHF. Together with reference TRBV28 and TRBJ1-5, the CDR3 gives the full variable domain: DVKVTQSSRYLVKRTGEKVFLECVQDMDHENMFWYRQDPGLGLRLIYFSYDVKMKEKGDIPEGYSVSREKKERFSLILESASTNQTSMYLCASSESGGGGQPQHFGDGTRLSIL.

The chain carries TRBV30 and TRBJ1-2; 9 bases are shared with TRBD1. This CDR3 comprises 14 residues. CDR1 and CDR2 (germline): GTSNPN, SVGIG (reference sequence). The ends lost 5 bases at V and 6 bases at J; junction bases unmatched: 10. The CDR3 bases are TGTGCCTGGGAGGCTAAGTACAGGGGGCATGGCTACACCTTC. Amino acid sequence: CAWEAKYRGHGYTF.

The chain's CDR3 is CASSRGRGTAGGAAGYYGYTF. The CDR3 nucleotides are TGTGCCAGCAGCCGAGGGAGGGGGACTGCAGGGGGCGCGGCGGGGTACTATGGCTACACCTTC. The rearrangement uses TRBV4-2 and TRBJ1-2; 8 bases are shared with TRBD1. The CDR3 is 21 amino acids. Germline V gene data show CDR1 as LGHNA and CDR2 as YNFKEQ. The V segment lost 4 bases and the J segment 3 bases; nucleotides outside the gene matches: 25.